This T cell receptor (beta chain) was found in a study of blood T cell repertoires in COVID-19. Overall study: The samples span acute and convalescent COVID-19 from the United States, Italy and Spain.

Original processing notes: The assay estimated nucleated cells by amplifying reference gene primers. Method: immunoSEQ multiplex PCR; TCRdb's copy keeps in-frame clones and lacks some. Clone size and V and J calls were adopted from that table, with D and trimming inferred from the DNA. The sample holds over 200,000 clones, about four fifths seen once. The length of the CDR3 is 17 residues. The source material was PBMCs or T cells enriched from blood (not recorded which). This rearrangement joins TRBV21-1 to TRBJ2-7; whether TRBD2, the table's D call, matches the DNA was not checked. TRBV21-1 is a pseudogene. The sequence was obtained from a woman aged 45 to 65 with acute COVID-19. CDR3 in amino acids: CASSNRFGSRTVYEQYF. CDR3 nucleotide sequence: TGTGCCAGCAGCAACCGATTCGGGTCCCGTACTGTCTACGAGCAGTACTTC.